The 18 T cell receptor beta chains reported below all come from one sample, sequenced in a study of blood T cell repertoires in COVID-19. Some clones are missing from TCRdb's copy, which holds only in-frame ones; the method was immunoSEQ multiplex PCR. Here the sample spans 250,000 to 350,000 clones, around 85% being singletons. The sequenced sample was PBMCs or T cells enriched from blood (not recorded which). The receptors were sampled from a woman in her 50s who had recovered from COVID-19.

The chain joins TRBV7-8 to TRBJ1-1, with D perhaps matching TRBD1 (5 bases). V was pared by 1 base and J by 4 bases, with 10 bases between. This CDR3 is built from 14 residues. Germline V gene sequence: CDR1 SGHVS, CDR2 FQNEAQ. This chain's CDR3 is CASSLVGGATEAFF. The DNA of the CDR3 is TGTGCCAGCAGCTTAGTGGGAGGGGCCACTGAAGCTTTCTTT.

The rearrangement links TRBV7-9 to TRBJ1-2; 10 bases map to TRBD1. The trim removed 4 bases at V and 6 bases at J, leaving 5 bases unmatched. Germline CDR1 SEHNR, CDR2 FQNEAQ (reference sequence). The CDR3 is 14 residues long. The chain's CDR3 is CASSSRQGAHGYTF. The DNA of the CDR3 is TGTGCCAGCAGCTCAAGACAGGGGGCGCATGGCTACACCTTC.

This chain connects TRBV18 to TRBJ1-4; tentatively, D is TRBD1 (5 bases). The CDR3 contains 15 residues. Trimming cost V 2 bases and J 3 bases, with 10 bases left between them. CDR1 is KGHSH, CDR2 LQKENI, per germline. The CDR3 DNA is TGTGCCAGCTCACCAGGGGCGGGAGCTAATGAAAAACTGTTTTTT. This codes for CASSPGAGANEKLFF.

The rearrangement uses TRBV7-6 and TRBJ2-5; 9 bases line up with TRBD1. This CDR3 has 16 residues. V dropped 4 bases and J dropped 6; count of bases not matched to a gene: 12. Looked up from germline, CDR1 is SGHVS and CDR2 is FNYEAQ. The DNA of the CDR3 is TGTGCCAGCAGCTCGACACGGGACAGGGTAGTTAAGACCCAGTACTTC. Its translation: CASSSTRDRVVKTQYF.

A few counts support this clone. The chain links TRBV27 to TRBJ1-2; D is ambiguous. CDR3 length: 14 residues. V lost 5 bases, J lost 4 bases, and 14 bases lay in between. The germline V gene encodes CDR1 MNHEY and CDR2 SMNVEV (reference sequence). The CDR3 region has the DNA TGTGCCAGCAGTGACTGGAATCGGGGCTATGGCTACACCTTC. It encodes CASSDWNRGYGYTF.

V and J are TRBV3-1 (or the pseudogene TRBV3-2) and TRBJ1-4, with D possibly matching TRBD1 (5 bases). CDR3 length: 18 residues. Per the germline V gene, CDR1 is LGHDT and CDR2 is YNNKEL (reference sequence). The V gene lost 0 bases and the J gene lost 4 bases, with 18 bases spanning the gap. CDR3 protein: CASSQDERAGGVNEKLFF. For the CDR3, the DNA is TGTGCCAGCAGCCAAGATGAAAGGGCGGGGGGAGTTAATGAAAAACTGTTTTTT.

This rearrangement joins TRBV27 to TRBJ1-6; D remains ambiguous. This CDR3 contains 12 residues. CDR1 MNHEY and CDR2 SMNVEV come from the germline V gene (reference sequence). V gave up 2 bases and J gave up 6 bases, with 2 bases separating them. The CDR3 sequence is CASSLLNSPLHF. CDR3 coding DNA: TGTGCCAGCAGTTTACTTAATTCACCCCTCCACTTT.

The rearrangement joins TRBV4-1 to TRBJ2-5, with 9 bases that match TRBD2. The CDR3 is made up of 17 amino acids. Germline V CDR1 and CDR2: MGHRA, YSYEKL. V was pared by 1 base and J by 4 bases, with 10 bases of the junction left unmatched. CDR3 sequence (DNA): TGCGCCAGCAGCCAAGTGGCCAGCGGGGGGCTGGGAGAGACCCAGTACTTC. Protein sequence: CASSQVASGGLGETQYF.

The CDR3 loop reads CGANRGPNTEAFF. For the CDR3, the DNA is TGTGGCGCGAACAGGGGACCGAACACTGAAGCTTTCTTT. The V call is TRBV6-5, the J call TRBJ1-1; 7 bases align to TRBD1. This CDR3 comprises 13 residues. Germline CDR1 is MNHEY and CDR2 is SVGAGI.

CDR3: CASSPGAGGYGEQYF. CDR3 sequence (DNA): TGTGCCAGCAGCCCCGGAGCGGGGGGCTACGGGGAGCAGTACTTC. The rearrangement joins TRBV5-4 to TRBJ2-7, with TRBD2 identical over 9 bases. The CDR3 is made up of 15 amino acids. J gave up 7 bases and V 4 bases, and 12 bases lay outside the gene matches. Germline V CDR1 and CDR2: SGHNT, YYREEE (reference sequence).

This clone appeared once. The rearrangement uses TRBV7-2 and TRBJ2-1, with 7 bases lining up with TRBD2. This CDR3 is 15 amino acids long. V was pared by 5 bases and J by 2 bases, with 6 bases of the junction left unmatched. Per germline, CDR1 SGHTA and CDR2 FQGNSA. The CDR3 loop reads CASSLTSVPYNEQFF. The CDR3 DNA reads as TGTGCCAGCAGCCTCACTAGCGTCCCCTACAATGAGCAGTTCTTC. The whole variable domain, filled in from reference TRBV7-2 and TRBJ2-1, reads GAGVSQSPSNKVTEKGKDVELRCDPISGHTALYWYRQSLGQGLEFLIYFQGNSAPDKSGLPSDRFSAERTGGSVSTLTIQRTQQEDSAVYLCASSLTSVPYNEQFFGPGTRLTVL.

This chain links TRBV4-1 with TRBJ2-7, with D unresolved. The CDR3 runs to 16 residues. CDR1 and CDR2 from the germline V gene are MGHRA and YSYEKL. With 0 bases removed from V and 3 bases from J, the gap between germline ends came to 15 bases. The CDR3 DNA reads TGCGCCAGCAGCCAAGATGGTTTTGTGGCAGACTACGAGCAGTACTTC. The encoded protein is CASSQDGFVADYEQYF.

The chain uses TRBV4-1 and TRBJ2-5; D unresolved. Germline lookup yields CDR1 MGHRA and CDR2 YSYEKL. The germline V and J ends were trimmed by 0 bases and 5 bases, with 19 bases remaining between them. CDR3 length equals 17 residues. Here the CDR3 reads CASSQEFHQQAWETQYF. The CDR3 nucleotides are TGCGCCAGCAGCCAAGAGTTTCACCAGCAGGCGTGGGAGACCCAGTACTTC.

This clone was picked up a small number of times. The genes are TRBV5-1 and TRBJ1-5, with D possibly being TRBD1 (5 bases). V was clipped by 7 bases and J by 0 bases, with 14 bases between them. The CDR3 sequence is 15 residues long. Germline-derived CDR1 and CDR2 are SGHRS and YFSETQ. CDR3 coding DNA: TGCGCCAGCCGGGCGGACCAGGGTAGCAATCAGCCCCAGCATTTT. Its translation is CASRADQGSNQPQHF.

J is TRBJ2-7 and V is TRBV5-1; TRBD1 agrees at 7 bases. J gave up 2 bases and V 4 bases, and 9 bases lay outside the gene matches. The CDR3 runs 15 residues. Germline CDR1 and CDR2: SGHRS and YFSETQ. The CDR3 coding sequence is TGCGCCAGCAGCCCGACCCAGACAGGGACCTACGAGCAGTACTTC. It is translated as CASSPTQTGTYEQYF. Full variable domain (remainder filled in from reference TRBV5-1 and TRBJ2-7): KAGVTQTPRYLIKTRGQQVTLSCSPISGHRSVSWYQQTPGQGLQFLFEYFSETQRNKGNFPGRFSGRQFSNSRSEMNVSTLELGDSALYLCASSPTQTGTYEQYFGPGTRLTVT.

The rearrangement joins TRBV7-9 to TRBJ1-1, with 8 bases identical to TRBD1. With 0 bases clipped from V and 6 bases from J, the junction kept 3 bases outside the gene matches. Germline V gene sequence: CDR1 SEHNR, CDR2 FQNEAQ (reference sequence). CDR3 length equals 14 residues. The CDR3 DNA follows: TGTGCCAGCAGCTTAGCGGGACAGGCACCTGAAGCTTTCTTT. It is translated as CASSLAGQAPEAFF.

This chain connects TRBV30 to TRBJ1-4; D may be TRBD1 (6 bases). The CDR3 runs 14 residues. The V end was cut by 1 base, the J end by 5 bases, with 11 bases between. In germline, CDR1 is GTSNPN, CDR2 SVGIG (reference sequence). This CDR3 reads CAWSGTVINEKLFF. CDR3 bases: TGTGCCTGGAGTGGGACAGTGATCAATGAAAAACTGTTTTTT.

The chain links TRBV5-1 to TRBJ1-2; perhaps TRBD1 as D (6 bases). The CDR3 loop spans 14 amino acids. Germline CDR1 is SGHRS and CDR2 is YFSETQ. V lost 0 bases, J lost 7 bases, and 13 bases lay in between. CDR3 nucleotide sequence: TGCGCCAGCAGCTTGGTTACGACAGGCTCTGGCTACACCTTC. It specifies CASSLVTTGSGYTF.